This T cell receptor beta chain was obtained from a study of shared clonotypes between healthy human individuals. Study-level findings and limits: Tissue TCR repertoires likely differ from these blood-only repertoires. Shared clonotypes: approximately 5.3% naive CD4, under 4% naive CD8, about 2.4% memory CD4, over 0.3% memory CD8.

The CDR3 totals 16 residues. The V gene's germline CDR1 is SGHNT and CDR2 YYREEE (reference sequence). Trimming pared 2 bases from V and 6 bases from J, leaving 18 bases between. Here immunoSEQ multiplex PCR was the method, and the copy in TCRdb shows in-frame clones only, minus some. The repertoire consists of roughly 220,000 clones, with 60% to 80% occurring once and the leading ten covering more than 9.5%. Concerning this clone itself: Its antigen remains unidentified.

This sequence was found in a man aged 25 to 45 in good health. This chain connects TRBV5-4 to TRBJ2-1; D possibly corresponds to TRBD1 (7 bases). The specimen sequenced was memory CD4+ T cells sorted from blood. Indicated subset: CD45RA-negative fraction. CDR3 sequence: CASSFGGGGGRNEQFF. In DNA form, the CDR3 reads TGTGCCAGCAGCTTTGGCGGAGGGGGCGGTCGCAATGAGCAGTTCTTC.